This T cell receptor (beta chain) originates from a study of T cells after yellow fever vaccination. 5'RACE template switching added a universal primer site and UMIs to TCR cDNA. A single record per CDR3 protein comes from TCRdb applying MiXCR to the 5' RACE reads. This sample has 500,000 to 550,000 distinct CDR3 sequences; just over 20% occur once, and the top ten carry about 17%. Study-level results: Clonotypes found in both CD4 and CD8 compartments made up a small share. Among primary-vaccination clones, most reappeared after the booster, at 96% for CD4 and around 90% for CD8.

The germline CDR1 and CDR2 sequences are ENHRY and SYGVKD. The CDR3 sequence is 15 residues long. Trimming removed 6 bases from V and 6 bases from J, with 20 bases in between. In regard to this clonotype: What it binds is not known.

The source of this sequence is a man between 18 and 35 years old who received the YFV17D yellow fever vaccine. The chain combines TRBV10-3 with TRBJ1-2; D is possibly TRBD1 (6 bases). Material: PBMCs, obtained 21 days after the first yellow fever vaccination. The CDR3 DNA sequence: TGTGCCATCAGCCTCGGGACAAGCCTCCGTCATGGCTACACCTTC. It translates to CAISLGTSLRHGYTF.